This is a list of T cell receptor beta chains from one sample in a study of control samples from healthy donors and cancer patients. Libraries were prepared by immunoSEQ multiplex PCR; TCRdb keeps only in-frame clonotypes and omits some of them. The table lists some 120,000 clones, roughly 90% of them singletons. The sample consisted of blood. The receptors stem from a young man in good health. CDR3s include the opening cysteine and the closing phenylalanine or tryptophan. Fields, in order: D gene, V gene, clone size, J gene, CDR3 DNA, CDR3 protein. D genes are given only for firm matches. Clone size is stated in some rows and not others, as once, few, many or a class when expanded.

TRBD2	TRBV7-2	-	TRBJ2-1	TGTGCCAGCAGCTCGAAGCGGGAGGGCCTCACCAGCTACAATGAGCAGTTCTTC	CASSSKREGLTSYNEQFF
-	TRBV6-5	-	TRBJ2-1	TGTGCCAGCTCCCCCCCCATAAGGGAGGAGCAGTTCTTC	CASSPPIREEQFF
-	TRBV7-2	-	TRBJ1-5	TGTGCCAGCAGCTTAGGCCCGAACGATCAGCCCCAGCATTTT	CASSLGPNDQPQHF
-	TRBV28	-	TRBJ1-2	TGTGCCAGCAGTCCCGAGTCGGTCTATGGCTACACCTTC	CASSPESVYGYTF
-	TRBV29-1	few	TRBJ2-7	TGCAGCGTATGGGTAAGCTACGAGCAGTACTTC	CSVWVSYEQYF
TRBD1	TRBV6-4	-	TRBJ2-2	TGTGCCAGCAGTGACTCGGACAGGGATTCCACCGGGGAGCTGTTTTTT	CASSDSDRDSTGELFF
-	TRBV5-1	once	TRBJ2-5	TGCGCCAGCAGCTTGGCAATCCAAGAGACCCAGTACTTC	CASSLAIQETQYF
-	TRBV19	-	TRBJ2-2	TGTGCCAGTAGTGTAGCCCTCCCAGGGGAGCTGTTTTTT	CASSVALPGELFF
-	TRBV19	-	TRBJ1-2	TGTGCCAGTAAGGGTTGGCAGAACTATGGCTACACCTTC	CASKGWQNYGYTF
-	TRBV7-9	-	TRBJ2-3	TGTGCCAGCAGCCCCCGTGCATCCTCCACAGATACGCAGTATTTT	CASSPRASSTDTQYF
-	TRBV10-2	-	TRBJ1-1	TGCGCCAGCAGGAACAGCAACACTGAAGCTTTCTTT	CASRNSNTEAFF
-	TRBV30	-	TRBJ2-2	TGTGCCTGGGCCCCATGGGGCGCGAACACCGGGGAGCTGTTTTTT	CAWAPWGANTGELFF
TRBD1	TRBV6-5	-	TRBJ1-5	TGTGCCAGCAGTTTGGGACAGAACAATCAGCCCCAGCATTTT	CASSLGQNNQPQHF
TRBD1	TRBV11-2	-	TRBJ2-7	TGTGCCAGCAGCCAAGGACAGGGGGGCGAGCAGTACTTC	CASSQGQGGEQYF
TRBD1	TRBV18	-	TRBJ2-2	TGTGCCAGCTCACCACGGGGACAGGGAAACACCGGGGAGCTGTTTTTT	CASSPRGQGNTGELFF
-	TRBV4-3	-	TRBJ2-1	TGCGCCAGCAGCTCGCAACCGTCAGCGGAGGACTACAATGAGCAGTTCTTC	CASSSQPSAEDYNEQFF
TRBD2	TRBV24-1	-	TRBJ2-1	TGTGCCACCGAACTAGCGACTCTTACCTACAATGAGCAGTTCTTC	CATELATLTYNEQFF
TRBD1	TRBV19	-	TRBJ1-5	TGTGCCAGTAGTATAGGAAGAGACAGGGGCTTCAATCAGCCCCAGCATTTT	CASSIGRDRGFNQPQHF
TRBD1	TRBV28	-	TRBJ1-3	TGTGCCAGCAGTTTCCTGACAGGGGGAAGAAACACCATATATTTT	CASSFLTGGRNTIYF
-	TRBV19	few	TRBJ1-6	TGTGCCAGTAGTAGTGCCGGTGGTAATTCACCCCTCCACTTT	CASSSAGGNSPLHF
-	TRBV7-2	-	TRBJ1-2	TGTGCCAGCAGCGCCACGGGACCGACGTATGGCTACACCTTC	CASSATGPTYGYTF
TRBD1	TRBV28	-	TRBJ2-7	TGTGCCAGCAGTTCAGGGGGCGCCGGGTACGAGCAGTACTTC	CASSSGGAGYEQYF
TRBD2	TRBV14	-	TRBJ2-3	TGTGCCAGCAGCCAAGGCGGGACTAGCGTTTATACGCAGTATTTT	CASSQGGTSVYTQYF
-	TRBV25-1	-	TRBJ1-5	TGTGCCAGCAGTGAAACAGGTGGATCGCTTAGCAATCAGCCCCAGCATTTT	CASSETGGSLSNQPQHF
-	TRBV7-9	-	TRBJ1-3	TGTGCCAGCAGCGGAACAGGAAACTCTGGAAACACCATATATTTT	CASSGTGNSGNTIYF
-	TRBV11-2	-	TRBJ2-3	TGTGCCAGCAGCTTATATGGGCGGGACATCACAGATACGCAGTATTTT	CASSLYGRDITDTQYF
-	TRBV18	-	TRBJ1-1	TGTGCCAGCTCACAAGTCCGGGAGAACACTGAAGCTTTCTTT	CASSQVRENTEAFF
-	TRBV7-9	-	TRBJ2-7	TGTGCCAGCAGCTTAGCGAGGCGGGGGCTAGCGGACTCCTACGAGCAGTACTTC	CASSLARRGLADSYEQYF